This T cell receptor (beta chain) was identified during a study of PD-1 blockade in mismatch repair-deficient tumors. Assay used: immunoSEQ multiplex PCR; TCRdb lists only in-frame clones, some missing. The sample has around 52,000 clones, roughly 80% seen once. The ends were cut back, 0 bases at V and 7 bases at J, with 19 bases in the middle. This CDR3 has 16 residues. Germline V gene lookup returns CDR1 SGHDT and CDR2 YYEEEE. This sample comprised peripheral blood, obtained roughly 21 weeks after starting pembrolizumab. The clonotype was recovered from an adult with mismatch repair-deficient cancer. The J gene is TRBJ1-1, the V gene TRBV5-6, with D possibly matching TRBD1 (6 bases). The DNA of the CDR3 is TGTGCCAGCAGCTTGGGAGTACAGGGTCTGTTGAGTGAAGCTTTCTTT. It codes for CASSLGVQGLLSEAFF.